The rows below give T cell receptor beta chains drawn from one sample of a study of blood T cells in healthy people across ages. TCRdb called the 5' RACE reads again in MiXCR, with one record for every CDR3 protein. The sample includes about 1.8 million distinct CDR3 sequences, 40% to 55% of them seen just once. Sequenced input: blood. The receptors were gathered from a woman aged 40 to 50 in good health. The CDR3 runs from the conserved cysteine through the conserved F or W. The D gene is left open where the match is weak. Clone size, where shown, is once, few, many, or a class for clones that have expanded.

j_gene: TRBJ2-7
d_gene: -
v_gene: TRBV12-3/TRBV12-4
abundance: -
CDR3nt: TGTGCCAGCAGTCTTAAAACAGGGTTGTCTCTCCACGAGCAGTACTTC
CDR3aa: CASSLKTGLSLHEQYF

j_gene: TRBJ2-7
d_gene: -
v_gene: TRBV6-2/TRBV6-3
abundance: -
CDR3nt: TGTGCCAGCAGTTCCCTGACTCCCTCTCAGGACTACGAGCAGTACTTC
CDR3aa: CASSSLTPSQDYEQYF

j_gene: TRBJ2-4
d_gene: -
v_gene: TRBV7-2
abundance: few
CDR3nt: TGTGCCAGCAGCTCTCGGATAAACATTCAGTACTTC
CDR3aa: CASSSRINIQYF

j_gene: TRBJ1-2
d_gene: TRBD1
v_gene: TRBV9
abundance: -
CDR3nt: TGTGCCAGCAGCGTATTGACAGGGCTGGTGGGCTACACCTTC
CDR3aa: CASSVLTGLVGYTF

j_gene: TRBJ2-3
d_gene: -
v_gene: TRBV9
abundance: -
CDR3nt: TGTGCCAGCAGCGTAACTAGCAACCGGCATACAGATACGCAGTATTTT
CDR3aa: CASSVTSNRHTDTQYF

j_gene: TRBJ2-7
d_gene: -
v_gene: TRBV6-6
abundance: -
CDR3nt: TGTGCCAGCAGTTACTCCGGGTCAGGACTTTACGAGCAGTACTTC
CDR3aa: CASSYSGSGLYEQYF

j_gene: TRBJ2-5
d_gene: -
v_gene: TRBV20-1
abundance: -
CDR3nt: TGCAGTGCTGCGGACGGACCCCAAGAGACCCAGTACTTC
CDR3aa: CSAADGPQETQYF

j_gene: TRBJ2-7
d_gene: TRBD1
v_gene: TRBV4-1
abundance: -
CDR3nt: TGCGCCAGCAGCCAAGATCAGGTGCGGACAGGGGTGACCTACGAGCAGTACTTC
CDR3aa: CASSQDQVRTGVTYEQYF

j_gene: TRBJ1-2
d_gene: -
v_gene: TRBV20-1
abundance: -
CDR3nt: TGCAGTGCTAGCCCCCGGCAGGTCCGCATCAGGGACTATGGCTACACCTTC
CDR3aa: CSASPRQVRIRDYGYTF

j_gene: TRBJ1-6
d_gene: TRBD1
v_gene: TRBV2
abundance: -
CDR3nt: TGTGCCAGCAGTGAAGGACAGGGGGTCTCACCCCTCCACTTT
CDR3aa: CASSEGQGVSPLHF

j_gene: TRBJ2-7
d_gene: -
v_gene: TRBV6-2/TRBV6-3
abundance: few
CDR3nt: TGTGCCAGCAGTCCCGCGGGACAAACCTACGAGCAGTACTTC
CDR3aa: CASSPAGQTYEQYF

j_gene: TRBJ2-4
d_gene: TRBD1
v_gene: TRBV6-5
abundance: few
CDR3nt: TGTGCCAGCAGTCCCCCGCTGGACAGGATAGCCAAAAACATTCAGTACTTC
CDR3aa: CASSPPLDRIAKNIQYF

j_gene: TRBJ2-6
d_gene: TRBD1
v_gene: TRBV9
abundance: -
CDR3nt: TGTGCCAGCAGCGGATGGTGGAAGACAGGGATTGGTGGGGCCAACGTCCTGACTTTC
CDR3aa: CASSGWWKTGIGGANVLTF

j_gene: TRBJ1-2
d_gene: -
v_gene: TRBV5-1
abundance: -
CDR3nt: TGCGCCAGCAGCTTGGGGGAGGACGCCTATGGCTACACCTTC
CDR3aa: CASSLGEDAYGYTF

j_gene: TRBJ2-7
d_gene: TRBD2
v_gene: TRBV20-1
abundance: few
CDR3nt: TGCAGTGTAGCGGGACTAGGGCCATACGAGCAGTACTTC
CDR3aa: CSVAGLGPYEQYF

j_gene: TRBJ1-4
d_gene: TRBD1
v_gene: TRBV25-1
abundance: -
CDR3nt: TGTGCCAGCAGTGACCCGACAGGGAGGGGTGAAAAACTGTTTTTT
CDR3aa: CASSDPTGRGEKLFF

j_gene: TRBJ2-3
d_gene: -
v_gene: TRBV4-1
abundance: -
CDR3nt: TGCGCCAGCAGCCAAGATCAGGCCTTTGATACGCAGTATTTT
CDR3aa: CASSQDQAFDTQYF

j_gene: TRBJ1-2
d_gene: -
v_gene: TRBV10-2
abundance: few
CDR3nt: TGCGCCAGCAGTGAGCCATTGGACTATGGCTACACCTTC
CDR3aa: CASSEPLDYGYTF

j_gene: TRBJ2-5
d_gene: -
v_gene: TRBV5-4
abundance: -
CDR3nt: TGTGCCAGCAGCTCGGAGCGGGCAAGCCAAGAGACCCAGTACTTC
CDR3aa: CASSSERASQETQYF

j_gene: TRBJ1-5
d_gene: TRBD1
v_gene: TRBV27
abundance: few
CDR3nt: TGTGCTAGCAGTCCTCACACAGGGGGCAATCAGCCCCAGCATTTT
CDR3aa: CASSPHTGGNQPQHF

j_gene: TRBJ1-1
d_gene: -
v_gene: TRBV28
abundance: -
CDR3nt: TGTGCCAGCAGATCGGACCCTCTTCGAGCTTTCTTT
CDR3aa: CASRSDPLRAFF

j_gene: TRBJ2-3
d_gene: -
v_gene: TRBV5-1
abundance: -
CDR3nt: TGCGCCAGCAGCCTGGCCTCCGTGACATGGGATACGCAGTATTTT
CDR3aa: CASSLASVTWDTQYF

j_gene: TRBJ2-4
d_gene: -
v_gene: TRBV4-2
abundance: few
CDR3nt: TGTGCCAGCAGCCAAGCGGAAGGGACGGGAAACATTCAGTACTTC
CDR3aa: CASSQAEGTGNIQYF

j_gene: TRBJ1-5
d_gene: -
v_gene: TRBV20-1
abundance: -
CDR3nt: TGCAGTGCTAGAAGTGAGCAGAATAATCAGCCCCAGCATTTT
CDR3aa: CSARSEQNNQPQHF

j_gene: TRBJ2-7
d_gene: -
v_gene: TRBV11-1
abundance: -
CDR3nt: TGTGCCAGCAGCTTAGCGGGCGCGAGCTCCTACAATGAGCAGTACTTC
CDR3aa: CASSLAGASSYNEQYF

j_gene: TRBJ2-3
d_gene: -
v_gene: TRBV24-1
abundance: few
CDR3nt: TGTGCCACCAGTGATTCGGACAGAAGCACAGATACGCAGTATTTT
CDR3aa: CATSDSDRSTDTQYF

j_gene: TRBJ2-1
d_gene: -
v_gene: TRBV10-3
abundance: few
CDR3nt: TGTGCCATCAGTGAGTCCGGCGGCACCGAGCAGTTCTTC
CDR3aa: CAISESGGTEQFF

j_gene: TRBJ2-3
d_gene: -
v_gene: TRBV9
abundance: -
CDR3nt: TGTGCCAGCAGCGTATCCAGGACTACCAGCACAGATACGCAGTATTTT
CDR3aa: CASSVSRTTSTDTQYF

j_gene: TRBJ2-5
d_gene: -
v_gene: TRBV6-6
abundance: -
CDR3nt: TGTGCCAGCAGCGCCCAAAAGTGGGGGCAAGAGACCCAGTACTTC
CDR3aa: CASSAQKWGQETQYF

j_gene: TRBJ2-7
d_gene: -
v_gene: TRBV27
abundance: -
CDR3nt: TGTGCCAGCAGTTTAATAGGCTTGCGGGACACCAGCCAAGGGGCCTACGAGCAGTACTTC
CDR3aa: CASSLIGLRDTSQGAYEQYF